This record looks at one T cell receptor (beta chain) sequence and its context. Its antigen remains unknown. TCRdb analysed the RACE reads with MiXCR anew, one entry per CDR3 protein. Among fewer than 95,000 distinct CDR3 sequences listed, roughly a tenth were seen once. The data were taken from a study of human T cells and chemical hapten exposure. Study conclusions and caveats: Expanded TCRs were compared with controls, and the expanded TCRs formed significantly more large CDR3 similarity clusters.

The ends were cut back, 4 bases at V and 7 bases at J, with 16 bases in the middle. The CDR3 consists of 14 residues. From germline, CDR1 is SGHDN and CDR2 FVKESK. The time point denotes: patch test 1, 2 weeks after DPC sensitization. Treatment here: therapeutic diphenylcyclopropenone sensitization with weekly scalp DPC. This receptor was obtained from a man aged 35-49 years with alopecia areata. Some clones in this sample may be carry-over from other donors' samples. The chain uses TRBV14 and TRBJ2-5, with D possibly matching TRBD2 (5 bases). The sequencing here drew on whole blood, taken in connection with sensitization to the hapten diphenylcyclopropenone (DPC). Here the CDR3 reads CASSLSGPAGTQYF. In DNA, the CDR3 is TGTGCCAGCAGCCTGAGCGGACCAGCTGGGACCCAGTACTTC. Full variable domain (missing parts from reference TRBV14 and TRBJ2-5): EAGVTQFPSHSVIEKGQTVTLRCDPISGHDNLYWYRRVMGKEIKFLLHFVKESKQDESGMPNNRFLAERTGGTYSTLKVQPAELEDSGVYFCASSLSGPAGTQYFGPGTRLLVL.